Each of the 10 T cell receptor beta chains below was sequenced from the same sample in a study of blood T cell repertoires in COVID-19. This table comes from immunoSEQ multiplex PCR, and its TCRdb copy is limited to in-frame clones, with some not included. The sample carries around 54,000 clones, 75% to 95% recorded once. Sequencing used peripheral blood. The receptors originated from a woman between 40 and 55 years old with active COVID-19.

The chain uses TRBV6-5 and TRBJ1-1, with 7 bases that match TRBD1. This CDR3 is 14 amino acids long. Trimming cost V 6 bases and J 0 bases; bases outside gene matches: 4. The germline gives CDR1 MNHEY, CDR2 SVGAGI. CDR3 sequence reads: CASSRGTVNTEAFF. The CDR3 DNA is TGTGCCAGCAGCCGCGGGACAGTGAACACTGAAGCTTTCTTT.

The chain joins TRBV7-2 to TRBJ1-6; D unresolved. CDR3 length: 14 amino acids. Trimming left V 2 bases short and J 4 bases short, with 6 bases between. Germline loops: CDR1 SGHTA, CDR2 FQGNSA. DNA of the CDR3: TGTGCCAGCAGCTTACGGGGATATAATTCACCCCTCCACTTT. Amino acids: CASSLRGYNSPLHF.

This chain connects TRBV6-2 or TRBV6-3 to TRBJ2-6; 11 bases line up with TRBD1. Germline CDR1 MNHEY, CDR2 SVGEGT. V trimming: 1 base; J trimming: 2 bases; junction bases outside the gene matches: 4. This CDR3 is 18 amino acids long. CDR3 bases: TGTGCCAGCAGTTACTTGGGGACAGGGGGAGCTGGGGCCAACGTCCTGACTTTC. This sequence encodes CASSYLGTGGAGANVLTF.

The genes are TRBV2 and TRBJ2-1, with D uncertain. V shed 6 bases and J shed 6 bases, with 9 bases lying between them. Germline V lookup: CDR1 SNHLY, CDR2 FYNNEI. The CDR3 is 12 amino acids. In DNA form, the CDR3 reads TGTGCCAGCAGGGCGGATATCAATGAGCAGTTCTTC. It translates to CASRADINEQFF.

The chain employs TRBV6-5 and TRBJ1-3; no reliable D call. V gave up 4 bases and J gave up 3 bases, with 16 bases separating them. This CDR3 has 16 amino acids. Germline assignment: CDR1 MNHEY and CDR2 SVGAGI. This CDR3 reads CASSSPARGDGNTIYF. CDR3 sequence (DNA): TGTGCCAGCAGTTCCCCCGCGCGGGGTGATGGAAACACCATATATTTT.

This chain links TRBV4-3 with TRBJ2-5; maybe TRBD1 (5 bases). Trimming pared 0 bases from V and 5 bases from J, leaving 13 bases between. Germline lookup yields CDR1 LGHNA and CDR2 YSLEER. The CDR3 consists of 15 residues. The CDR3 loop is CASSQELRGMETQYF. DNA for the CDR3: TGCGCCAGCAGCCAAGAGTTAAGGGGTATGGAGACCCAGTACTTC.

The chain employs TRBV7-9 and TRBJ2-2, with TRBD1 matching over 8 bases. Germline-derived CDR1 and CDR2 are SEHNR and FQNEAQ (reference sequence). This CDR3 is 15 amino acids long. The junction had 5 bases not matched to a gene; V was cut back by 3 bases and J by 5 bases. The CDR3 bases are TGTGCCAGCAGCTTTGGGACAGGTCGGACCGGGGAGCTGTTTTTT. The encoded protein is CASSFGTGRTGELFF.

The chain recombines TRBV11-2 with TRBJ2-6, with 10 bases matching TRBD1. Trimming cost V 5 bases and J 1 base; bases outside gene matches: 8. Germline V CDR1 and CDR2: SGHAT, FQNNGV. CDR3 length: 18 amino acids. CDR3 region: CASSLAGTGVSGANVLTF. CDR3 DNA sequence: TGTGCCAGCAGCCTCGCCGGGACAGGGGTATCTGGGGCCAACGTCCTGACTTTC.

V and J are TRBV15 and TRBJ2-7; possible D gene TRBD2, 5 bases. The V and J ends lost 0 bases and 5 bases respectively, with 17 bases between them. The CDR3 has 16 amino acids. Germline V gene lookup returns CDR1 LNHNV and CDR2 YYDKDF (reference sequence). The CDR3 reads CATSRDQRALGNEQYF. The CDR3, as DNA: TGTGCCACCAGCAGAGACCAGAGGGCCCTGGGCAACGAGCAGTACTTC.

This clone was detected once. The chain uses TRBV7-9 and TRBJ1-2; D unresolved. Germline lookup yields CDR1 SEHNR and CDR2 FQNEAQ (reference sequence). The CDR3 loop spans 13 amino acids. V was cut by 6 bases and J by 2 bases, with 10 bases left in between. In DNA form, the CDR3 reads TGTGCCAGCAGAATCACAGCAAACTATGGCTACACCTTC. Its translation: CASRITANYGYTF.